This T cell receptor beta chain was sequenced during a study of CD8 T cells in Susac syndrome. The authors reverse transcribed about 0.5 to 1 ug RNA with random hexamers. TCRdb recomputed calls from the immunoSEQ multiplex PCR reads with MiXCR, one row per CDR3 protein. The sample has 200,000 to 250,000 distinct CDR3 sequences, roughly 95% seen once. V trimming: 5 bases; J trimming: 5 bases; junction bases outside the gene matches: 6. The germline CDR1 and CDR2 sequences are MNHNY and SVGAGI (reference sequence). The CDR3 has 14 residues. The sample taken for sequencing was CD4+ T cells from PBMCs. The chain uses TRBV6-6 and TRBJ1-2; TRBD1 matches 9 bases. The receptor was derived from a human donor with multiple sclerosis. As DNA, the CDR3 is TGTGCCAGCAGTCATACAGGGGGCCCTTATGGCTACACCTTC. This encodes CASSHTGGPYGYTF.